The rows below give T cell receptor beta chains drawn from one sample of a study of cytomegalovirus exposure and HLA in healthy donors. Using immunoSEQ multiplex PCR, the repertoire was profiled, and TCRdb retains in-frame clones only, with some absent. The repertoire consists of around 64,000 clones, with 75% to 90% occurring once and the leading ten covering around an eighth. The sequenced material came from PBMCs. All receptors derive from a woman in her 30s in good health and CMV-seropositive. Both conserved end residues are part of each CDR3. A D gene is named only where the DNA matches it firmly. Size tells how often a clone was seen (once, few, many) or the class of an expanded clone, and some rows leave it out.

J gene,V gene,clone size,D gene,CDR3 protein,CDR3 DNA
TRBJ2-1,TRBV13,-,TRBD2,CASSRRRSHGTSGRDRYNEQFF,TGTGCCAGCAGCCGGCGGAGATCTCACGGGACTAGCGGGAGGGATCGCTACAATGAGCAGTTCTTC
TRBJ2-7,TRBV7-2,once,TRBD2,CASSLESTGGPSRLEQYF,TGTGCCAGCAGCTTAGAATCAACGGGAGGGCCTTCGCGTTTGGAGCAGTACTTC
TRBJ2-1,TRBV28,few,TRBD1,CASSFLGDRALYNEQFF,TGTGCCAGCAGTTTCCTAGGTGACAGGGCCCTTTACAATGAGCAGTTCTTC
TRBJ2-5,TRBV6-5,-,TRBD2,CASSYSMGLEGTQYF,TGTGCCAGCAGTTACTCGATGGGACTAGAGGGGACCCAGTACTTC
TRBJ2-7,TRBV10-1,-,TRBD2,CASLASGRGPSYEQYF,TGCGCCAGCCTTGCTAGCGGGAGAGGGCCTTCCTACGAGCAGTACTTC
TRBJ2-1,TRBV6-4,-,TRBD2,CASSVAGGGNEQFF,TGTGCCAGCAGTGTAGCGGGAGGAGGCAATGAGCAGTTCTTC
TRBJ1-2,TRBV6-1,-,TRBD1,CASSIEQGGDYGYTF,TGTGCCAGCAGTATTGAACAGGGGGGTGACTATGGCTACACCTTC
TRBJ1-1,TRBV5-1,-,-,CASSLSVSNTEAFF,TGCGCCAGCAGCTTATCCGTTTCGAACACTGAAGCTTTCTTT
TRBJ2-1,TRBV27,once,-,CASSLFWLKGDYNEQFF,TGTGCCAGCAGTTTATTTTGGCTGAAAGGGGATTACAATGAGCAGTTCTTC
TRBJ2-1,TRBV11-2,-,TRBD2,CASSLYGAGVLNEQFF,TGTGCCAGCAGCTTATATGGCGCGGGAGTTCTAAATGAGCAGTTCTTC
TRBJ1-3,TRBV6-5,-,-,CASSSRGISGNTIYF,TGTGCCAGCAGCTCCCGAGGGATCTCTGGAAACACCATATATTTT
TRBJ2-7,TRBV6-1,once,-,CASSEARGYEQYF,TGTGCCAGCAGTGAAGCGCGGGGCTACGAGCAGTACTTC
TRBJ1-2,TRBV4-1,-,TRBD1,CASSQTDRGRGYTF,TGCGCCAGCAGCCAGACCGACAGGGGCAGAGGCTACACCTTC
TRBJ2-7,TRBV4-2,-,-,CASSRAGTINSYEQYF,TGTGCCAGCAGCCGGGCCGGGACAATTAACTCCTACGAGCAGTACTTC
TRBJ1-5,TRBV27,-,-,CASSLATNGGNQPQHF,TGTGCCAGCAGTTTGGCTACTAATGGAGGCAATCAGCCCCAGCATTTT
TRBJ1-1,TRBV11-2,-,-,CASIQNSPGKAFF,TGTGCCAGCATCCAGAACTCGCCAGGGAAAGCTTTCTTT